What follows are 20 T cell receptor beta chains derived from one specimen sequenced in a study of EBV T-cell therapy then PD-1 blockade in nasopharyngeal carcinoma. Treatment indicated: AdE1-LMPpoly-expanded autologous EBV-specific T-cell therapy followed by anti-PD-1 nivolumab. No antigen has been identified for these receptors. TCRdb's table, derived via immunoSEQ multiplex PCR, lists solely in-frame clones and lacks some. The data hold around 19,000 clones, with 65% to 85% observed a single time. The sequences come from CD8+ T cells from blood, collected at day 0 from a patient whose treatment included autologous EBV-specific T cells and nivolumab. The receptor set was obtained from a man aged 40-49 years with nasopharyngeal carcinoma.

V gene TRBV29-1 combines with J gene TRBJ2-1; 8 bases map to TRBD2. The length of the CDR3 is 15 residues. The V and J ends lost 3 bases and 4 bases, in that order; junction bases with no gene match: 8. Germline values: CDR1 SQVTM, CDR2 ANQGSEA. The DNA for the CDR3 is TGCAGCGTTGAGGGGCGGGAGGAGGGTTACAATGAGCAGTTCTTC. Protein: CSVEGREEGYNEQFF.

The chain links TRBV6-4 to TRBJ1-5, with a weak D call TRBD1 (5 bases). The CDR3 contains 12 residues. V lost 9 bases to trimming and J lost 8 bases, with 14 bases between them. Germline V CDR1 and CDR2: MRHNA, SNTAGT. The CDR3 bases are TGTGCCAGGGGGGAGGGTATCAAGCCCCAGCATTTT. Amino acid sequence: CARGEGIKPQHF.

The J gene is TRBJ2-1, the V gene TRBV28; 7 bases align to TRBD1. J lost 0 bases, V lost 6 bases, and 8 bases had no gene match. The CDR3 runs to 16 residues. CDR1 MDHEN and CDR2 SYDVKM come from the germline V gene. CDR3 sequence (DNA): TGTGCCAGCAGGCGGACAGGTTATAGCTCCTACAATGAGCAGTTCTTC. The encoded protein is CASRRTGYSSYNEQFF.

The chain employs TRBV6-6 and TRBJ2-1; D is ambiguous. The germline V gene encodes CDR1 MNHNY and CDR2 SVGAGI (reference sequence). V dropped 5 bases and J dropped 0 bases, with 17 bases sitting between them. The CDR3 contains 17 residues. CDR3 sequence (DNA): TGTGCCAGCAGTCTCCGAGACACGGCCGTCTCCTACAATGAGCAGTTCTTC. Translating gives CASSLRDTAVSYNEQFF.

This sequence joins TRBV4-1 and TRBJ2-1; no reliable D call. CDR3 length equals 15 residues. The germline V and J ends were trimmed by 4 bases and 0 bases, with 10 bases remaining between them. Germline lookup yields CDR1 MGHRA and CDR2 YSYEKL. In DNA, the CDR3 is TGCGCCAGCAGCCCTAGAGATCGCTCCTACAATGAGCAGTTCTTC. It codes for CASSPRDRSYNEQFF.

The chain joins TRBV5-1 to TRBJ2-3; TRBD2 aligns across 12 bases. J gave up 6 bases and V 1 base, and 12 bases lay outside the gene matches. Germline V lookup: CDR1 SGHRS, CDR2 YFSETQ. The CDR3 is 18 residues long. CDR3: CASSLIPSGGADWDTQYF. For the CDR3, the DNA is TGCGCCAGCAGCTTGATCCCTAGCGGGGGGGCCGATTGGGATACGCAGTATTTT.

The genes are TRBV4-2 and TRBJ2-1; 7 bases are shared with TRBD1. The CDR3 runs 15 residues. Trimming removed 8 bases from V and 8 bases from J; junction bases left unmatched: 15. Germline CDR1 and CDR2: LGHNA and YNFKEQ. Here the CDR3 DNA reads TGTGCCAGCGGTAAGGGGACAGCGGCTATGGATGAGCAGTTCTTC. Its protein product is CASGKGTAAMDEQFF.

As regards this clone: This sample includes further DNA sequences coding for the same CDR3. The chain combines TRBV9 with TRBJ2-3; D possibly matches TRBD1 or TRBD2 (7 bases each). The germline V gene encodes CDR1 SGDLS and CDR2 YYNGEE. The CDR3 is 14 amino acids. With 4 bases removed from V and 4 bases from J, the gap between germline ends came to 13 bases. The CDR3 DNA reads TGTGCCAGCAGCCCAGGGGGGGGGCCAGATACGCAGTATTTT. Its translation is CASSPGGGPDTQYF.

The chain is built from TRBV10-3 and TRBJ1-1, with unresolved D. Trimming removed 2 bases from V and 8 bases from J, with 9 bases in between. The germline CDR1 and CDR2 sequences are ENHRY and SYGVKD. The CDR3 is made up of 12 amino acids. In nucleotides, the CDR3 is TGTGCCATCAGTGAGAACCAGAGGGAAGCTTTCTTT. Amino acid sequence: CAISENQREAFF.

This chain connects TRBV4-1 to TRBJ2-3; the D is unclear. Germline loops: CDR1 MGHRA, CDR2 YSYEKL. V was cut by 2 bases and J by 0 bases, with 15 bases left in between. This CDR3 is 17 amino acids long. For the CDR3, the DNA is TGCGCCAGCAGCCAATCTAGAAGGGTAACTAGCACAGATACGCAGTATTTT. Protein: CASSQSRRVTSTDTQYF.

V and J are TRBV7-9 and TRBJ2-7; 15 nucleotides agree with TRBD2. The CDR3 runs 18 residues. Germline V CDR1 and CDR2: SEHNR, FQNEAQ (reference sequence). Trimming at V came to 5 bases and at J to 7 bases, leaving 15 bases not matched to a gene. The CDR3 spells CASSPQGTSGGLRGEQYF. The CDR3 region has the DNA TGTGCCAGCAGCCCCCAAGGGACTAGCGGGGGGCTGCGGGGAGAGCAGTACTTC.

This chain uses TRBV27 with TRBJ2-7; D possibly corresponds to TRBD2 (6 bases). The germline V gene has CDR1 MNHEY and CDR2 SMNVEV (reference sequence). This CDR3 contains 13 residues. The V gene lost 5 bases and the J gene lost 3 bases, with 11 bases spanning the gap. CDR3 coding DNA: TGTGCCAGCAGTAGAGGAGGGCGCTACGAGCAGTACTTC. Amino acids: CASSRGGRYEQYF.

This clone is judged medium-sized. This chain joins TRBV6-2 or TRBV6-3 and TRBJ2-6; D is ambiguous. V shed 4 bases and J shed 1 base, with 11 bases lying between them. This CDR3 is 16 amino acids long. The germline V gene has CDR1 MNHEY and CDR2 SVGEGT. The CDR3 region has the DNA TGTGCCAGCAGTTCCGCGGACGGGTCTGGGGCCAACGTCCTGACTTTC. As protein: CASSSADGSGANVLTF.

Relative to its sample, this clone is medium-sized. The chain joins TRBV27 to TRBJ2-7; TRBD1 is a possible D gene (5 bases). Germline loops: CDR1 MNHEY, CDR2 SMNVEV (reference sequence). This CDR3 comprises 14 residues. V was trimmed by 5 bases and J by 3 bases, leaving 14 bases between them. The CDR3, as DNA: TGTGCCAGCAGTCTCGGGCCAGGGCACTACGAGCAGTACTTC. It codes for CASSLGPGHYEQYF.

CDR3 bases: TGTGCCAGCAGGGCTACAGGGGGAGAGACCCAGTACTTC. This translates into CASRATGGETQYF. The chain links TRBV7-9 to TRBJ2-5; 8 bases fit TRBD1. In germline, CDR1 is SEHNR, CDR2 FQNEAQ (reference sequence). CDR3 size: 13 residues. The junction had 4 bases not matched to a gene; V was cut back by 6 bases and J by 4 bases.

This clone was counted a few times. The chain recombines TRBV7-9 with TRBJ1-1; D call uncertain. Germline V gene sequence: CDR1 SEHNR, CDR2 FQNEAQ (reference sequence). CDR3 size: 17 residues. Trimming stripped 5 bases from V and 0 bases from J, with 19 bases between. DNA for the CDR3: TGTGCCAGCAGCGCCGGACCGGGTGGGGTTTTGAACACTGAAGCTTTCTTT. Residues: CASSAGPGGVLNTEAFF.

The chain recombines TRBV7-9 with TRBJ2-5; D ambiguous. Germline V gene sequence: CDR1 SEHNR, CDR2 FQNEAQ (reference sequence). CDR3 size: 15 residues. Trimming pared 0 bases from V and 2 bases from J, leaving 10 bases between. The CDR3 reads CASSLALSRQETQYF. CDR3 DNA: TGTGCCAGCAGCTTAGCGCTGTCCAGGCAAGAGACCCAGTACTTC.

V and J are TRBV4-3 and TRBJ1-5, with 7 bases aligning to TRBD1. V gave up 0 bases and J gave up 0 bases; unmatched junction bases: 11. The CDR3 contains 19 residues. Germline assignment: CDR1 LGHNA and CDR2 YSLEER. The CDR3, as DNA: TGCGCCAGCAGCCAAGAACGACAGGGATGGGGTTATAGCAATCAGCCCCAGCATTTT. The encoded protein is CASSQERQGWGYSNQPQHF.

This chain uses TRBV7-9 with TRBJ1-6; TRBD1 is a possible D gene (5 bases). V lost 5 bases to trimming and J lost 9 bases, with 8 bases between them. In germline, CDR1 is SEHNR, CDR2 FQNEAQ (reference sequence). This CDR3 region has 12 residues. The DNA of the CDR3 is TGTGCCAGCAGCCAGGGAGCTTCACCCCTCCACTTT. It translates to CASSQGASPLHF.

This clone is judged medium-sized (0.01 to 0.1%). The chain recombines TRBV27 with TRBJ2-1; 9 nucleotides match TRBD2. V dropped 5 bases and J dropped 3; count of bases not matched to a gene: 2. Germline V gene sequence: CDR1 MNHEY, CDR2 SMNVEV (reference sequence). This CDR3 is built from 14 residues. CDR3 DNA: TGTGCCAGCAGTGCTAGCGGGGACTACAATGAGCAGTTCTTC. Its protein product is CASSASGDYNEQFF.